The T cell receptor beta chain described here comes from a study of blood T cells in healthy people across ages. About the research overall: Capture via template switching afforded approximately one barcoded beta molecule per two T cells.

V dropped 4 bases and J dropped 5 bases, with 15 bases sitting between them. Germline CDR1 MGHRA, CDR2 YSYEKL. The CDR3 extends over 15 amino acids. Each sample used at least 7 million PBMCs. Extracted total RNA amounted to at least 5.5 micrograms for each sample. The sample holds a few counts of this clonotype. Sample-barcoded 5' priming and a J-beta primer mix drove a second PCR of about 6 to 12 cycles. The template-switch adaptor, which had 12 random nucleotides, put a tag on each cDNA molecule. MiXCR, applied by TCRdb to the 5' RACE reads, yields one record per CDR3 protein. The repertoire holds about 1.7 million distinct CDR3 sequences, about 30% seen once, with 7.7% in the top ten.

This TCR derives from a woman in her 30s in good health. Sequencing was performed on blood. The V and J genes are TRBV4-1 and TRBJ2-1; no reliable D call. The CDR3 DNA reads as TGCGCCAGCAGCCCTCAGACGACTTCGGACAATGAGCAGTTCTTC. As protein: CASSPQTTSDNEQFF.